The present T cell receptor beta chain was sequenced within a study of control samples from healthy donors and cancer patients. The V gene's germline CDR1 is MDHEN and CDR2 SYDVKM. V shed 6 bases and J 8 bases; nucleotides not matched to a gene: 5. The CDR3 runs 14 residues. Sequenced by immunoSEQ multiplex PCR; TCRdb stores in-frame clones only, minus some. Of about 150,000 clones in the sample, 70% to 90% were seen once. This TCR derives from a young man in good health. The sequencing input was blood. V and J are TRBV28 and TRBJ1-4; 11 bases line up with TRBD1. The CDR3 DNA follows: TGTGCCAGCAGACCTGGACAGGGGGCGGAAAAACTGTTTTTT. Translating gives CASRPGQGAEKLFF.